The subject of this entry is one T cell receptor (beta chain). Its binding antigen is unknown. The input lacks base qualities; no much larger clone sits a single base away. These data are taken from a study of technical replicates of blood from a handful of donors (dated by TCRdb to the late 2010s). Inclusive of the bounding cysteine and phenylalanine, the CDR3 is 15 residues long. The sequence is cut down to CDR3 DNA, 45 bases in frame from base 1. V and J lose 6 bases and 4 bases, and a span of 18 bases separates them. CDR1 and CDR2, per the germline V gene, are MDHEN and SYDVKM. The receptor library was made with the immunoSEQ multiplex PCR assay. Here the immuneACCESS table is served through TCRdb, limited to in-frame sequences with V and J called. Missing clones are a known gap in these copies; in checked studies unresolved V genes cover under half, and the rest lacks a known reason. Here the sample has around 80,000 clones; roughly 98% occur a single time. Of the sample, roughly 0.15% falls within the top ten clones.

The receptor was derived from a human donor in good health. Sequencing was done on a sample of T cells isolated from PBMCs. Here the chain combines TRBV28 and TRBJ1-2, with TRBD1 tentatively as D gene (6 bases match). The CDR3 reads as follows: CASRPEGGLVYGYTF. DNA sequence: TGTGCCAGCAGACCCGAGGGGGGGCTAGTCTATGGCTACACCTTC.